This passage covers 21 T cell receptor beta chains from one sample sequenced in a study of blood T cell repertoires in COVID-19. Some clones are missing from TCRdb's copy, which holds only in-frame ones; the method was immunoSEQ multiplex PCR. Of some 400,000 clones listed, around 87% are singletons. The specimen was peripheral blood. Source of these receptors: a woman between 25 and 40 years old with COVID-19, enrolled during active disease.

The chain combines TRBV5-6 with TRBJ1-4; D call uncertain. The CDR3 totals 18 residues. V was pared by 5 bases and J by 8 bases, with 28 bases between. Germline loops: CDR1 SGHDT, CDR2 YYEEEE. Written as DNA, the CDR3 is TGTGCCAGCAGTTCGAACCTTTACCGGGAGGCCTCGGGGGAAAAACTGTTTTTT. It translates to CASSSNLYREASGEKLFF.

The V and J genes are TRBV21-1 and TRBJ2-2; the table's D call, TRBD2, has no DNA check behind it. TRBV21-1 is reported as a pseudogene. CDR3 size: 12 residues. CDR3: CATREYTGELFF. CDR3 coding DNA: TGTGCCACCCGGGAGTACACCGGGGAGCTGTTTTTT.

The rearrangement uses TRBV27 and TRBJ1-1; D not certain. The CDR3 runs to 13 residues. V lost 2 bases and J 3 bases, leaving 7 bases between the germline ends. Germline CDR1 MNHEY, CDR2 SMNVEV (reference sequence). The chain's CDR3 is CASSLRGYTEAFF. The CDR3 region has the DNA TGTGCCAGCAGTTTACGAGGGTACACTGAAGCTTTCTTT.

The rearrangement joins TRBV24-1 to TRBJ2-3, with 15 positions matching TRBD2. The germline gives CDR1 KGHDR, CDR2 SFDVKD. The CDR3 is made up of 19 amino acids. The ends lost 4 bases at V and 2 bases at J; junction bases unmatched: 9. The CDR3 loop is CATSDSGLAGGTTTDTQYF. CDR3 coding DNA: TGTGCCACCAGTGACTCGGGACTAGCGGGAGGTACGACCACAGATACGCAGTATTTT.

V is TRBV2 and J is TRBJ2-1, with D tentatively TRBD2 (5 bases). Germline lookup yields CDR1 SNHLY and CDR2 FYNNEI. CDR3 size: 15 residues. V lost 4 bases and J 0 bases, leaving 10 bases between the germline ends. CDR3 region: CASSVQRSSYNEQFF. CDR3 in DNA: TGTGCCAGCAGTGTGCAGCGGAGCTCCTACAATGAGCAGTTCTTC.

This chain links TRBV5-1 with TRBJ2-3, with D unresolved. Germline V lookup: CDR1 SGHRS, CDR2 YFSETQ. The V end was cut by 0 bases, the J end by 6 bases, with 11 bases between. The CDR3 runs 14 residues. The CDR3 region is CASSLGRVVDTQYF. Written as DNA, the CDR3 is TGCGCCAGCAGCTTGGGCCGGGTGGTGGATACGCAGTATTTT.

The chain couples TRBV11-2 to TRBJ1-5, with D maybe TRBD1 (6 bases). Trimming took 0 bases from V and 6 from J, leaving 21 bases between them. Germline V CDR1 and CDR2: SGHAT, FQNNGV. This CDR3 contains 18 residues. The CDR3 region has the DNA TGTGCCAGCAGCTTAGATCGTTTAGGGGGGGCGAGGGTTCAGCCCCAGCATTTT. Translation gives CASSLDRLGGARVQPQHF.

The chain is built from TRBV3-1 (or the pseudogene TRBV3-2) and TRBJ2-1; D is ambiguous. The CDR3 consists of 13 residues. CDR1 is LGHDT and CDR2 is YNNKEL in the germline V gene (reference sequence). Trimming took 0 bases from V and 4 from J, leaving 4 bases between them. For the CDR3, the DNA is TGTGCCAGCAGCCAAGACCCGTACAATGAGCAGTTCTTC. It is translated as CASSQDPYNEQFF.

Note on this clone: Germline is not matched at one junction end, which may reflect a read error. V gene TRBV28 combines with J gene TRBJ2-2, with D tentatively TRBD2 (6 bases). Germline assignment: CDR1 MDHEN and CDR2 SYDVKM. The CDR3 is made up of 14 amino acids. The DNA of the CDR3 is TGTGCCACCAGTGCTAGCGTAAACACCGGGGAGCTGTTTTTT. Encoded protein: CATSASVNTGELFF.

The chain carries TRBV6-5 and TRBJ1-1; 8 bases map to TRBD1. The CDR3 runs to 15 residues. Germline V gene sequence: CDR1 MNHEY, CDR2 SVGAGI. V shed 6 bases and J 0 bases; nucleotides not matched to a gene: 6. The CDR3, as DNA: TGTGCCAGCAGCAGGACGGGACAGGTGAACACTGAAGCTTTCTTT. Translated, it gives CASSRTGQVNTEAFF.

V gene TRBV6-5 combines with J gene TRBJ2-1, with 10 bases that match TRBD2. The CDR3 sequence is 15 residues long. The junction had 2 bases not matched to a gene; V was cut back by 6 bases and J by 0 bases. CDR1 and CDR2 (germline): MNHEY, SVGAGI. CDR3 residues: CASRSGRVSYNEQFF. The CDR3, as DNA: TGTGCCAGCAGGAGCGGGAGGGTCTCCTACAATGAGCAGTTCTTC.

The chain combines TRBV28 with TRBJ2-7; maybe TRBD1 (5 bases). CDR1 is MDHEN and CDR2 is SYDVKM in the germline V gene. The ends were cut back, 7 bases at V and 1 base at J, with 14 bases in the middle. CDR3 length: 14 amino acids. In nucleotides, the CDR3 is TGTGCCAGCACCGTCGCAGGGTATTCCTACGAGCAGTACTTC. It encodes CASTVAGYSYEQYF.

The sample holds one count of this clone. J is TRBJ2-7 and V is TRBV23-1; TRBD1 agrees at 10 bases. TRBV23-1 has ORF status, its function being uncertain. V trimming: 3 bases; J trimming: 1 base; junction bases outside the gene matches: 3. The CDR3 is 15 residues long. The CDR3 region has the DNA TGCGCCAGCAGTCATCCGGGACAGGGGTCCTACGAGCAGTACTTC. Translation: CASSHPGQGSYEQYF.

The CDR3 is CSPGLAGGPAYEQYF. The CDR3 DNA is TGTTCCCCGGGGCTAGCGGGAGGGCCGGCCTACGAGCAGTACTTC. This rearrangement joins TRBV28 to TRBJ2-7; TRBD2 agrees at 12 bases. This CDR3 spans 15 amino acids. Germline V gives CDR1 MDHEN, CDR2 SYDVKM.

The rearrangement joins TRBV5-4 to TRBJ1-3; TRBD1 aligns across 8 bases. There are 17 residues in the CDR3. CDR1 and CDR2 from the germline V gene are SGHNT and YYREEE (reference sequence). The V gene end was trimmed by 0 bases and the J gene end by 3 bases; junction bases not matched to a gene: 8. Here the CDR3 reads CASSLGLGQGGGNTIYF. The CDR3 nucleotides are TGTGCCAGCAGCTTGGGTCTCGGACAGGGAGGTGGAAACACCATATATTTT.

V and J are TRBV12-3 or TRBV12-4 and TRBJ2-2; D not certain. V was cut by 3 bases and J by 4 bases, with 6 bases left in between. The CDR3 length is 13 residues. The CDR3 nucleotides are TGTGCCAGCAGTTTTCTGGCCACCGGGGAGCTGTTTTTT. Translating gives CASSFLATGELFF.

This clone is a singleton in its sample. In nucleotides, the CDR3 is TGTGCCAGCAGTTTATCGTGGCAGAGGGTGGAGACCCAGTACTTC. Translated: CASSLSWQRVETQYF. The V and J genes are TRBV27 and TRBJ2-5, with a weak D call TRBD2 (5 bases). The germline V gene encodes CDR1 MNHEY and CDR2 SMNVEV (reference sequence). The CDR3 is 15 amino acids. The V gene lost 0 bases and the J gene lost 5 bases, with 13 bases spanning the gap.

The V and J genes are TRBV5-1 and TRBJ2-2; no reliable D call. CDR1 is SGHRS and CDR2 is YFSETQ in the germline V gene. Trimming shortened V by 0 bases and J by 4 bases, and 4 bases separated the two germline ends. CDR3 length: 13 amino acids. As DNA, the CDR3 is TGCGCCAGCAGCTTGGCCGTCACCGGGGAGCTGTTTTTT. It yields the protein CASSLAVTGELFF. The complete variable domain, with remaining parts taken from reference TRBV5-1 and TRBJ2-2, reads KAGVTQTPRYLIKTRGQQVTLSCSPISGHRSVSWYQQTPGQGLQFLFEYFSETQRNKGNFPGRFSGRQFSNSRSEMNVSTLELGDSALYLCASSLAVTGELFFGEGSRLTVL.

This chain connects TRBV7-9 to TRBJ2-7; TRBD2 matches 7 bases. Germline V gene lookup returns CDR1 SEHNR and CDR2 FQNEAQ (reference sequence). J gave up 3 bases and V 4 bases, and 12 bases lay outside the gene matches. The CDR3 sequence is 16 residues long. The CDR3 nucleotides are TGTGCCAGCAGCTACAGGAGGGCTAGCGGACTCTACGAGCAGTACTTC. Its translation is CASSYRRASGLYEQYF.

There are a few counts of this clone. Different DNA sequences within this sample yield the same CDR3. V gene TRBV3-1 (or the pseudogene TRBV3-2) combines with J gene TRBJ2-3; TRBD1 might be the D (5 bases). There are 13 residues in the CDR3. Deletions cut 1 base from V and 6 bases from J, with 8 bases between. CDR1 and CDR2 from the germline V gene are LGHDT and YNNKEL (reference sequence). The CDR3 nucleotides are TGTGCCAGCAGCCAAGGGGGCTTGGATACGCAGTATTTT. This codes for CASSQGGLDTQYF.

This clone was recorded once. The chain joins TRBV29-1 to TRBJ2-7; 11 nucleotides align to TRBD1. This CDR3 spans 13 amino acids. The J segment lost 5 bases and the V segment lost 6 bases, leaving 6 bases of the junction unmatched. Per germline, CDR1 SQVTM and CDR2 ANQGSEA. The CDR3: CSVQDRGRNEQYF. The CDR3 nucleotides are TGCAGCGTGCAGGACAGGGGGCGGAACGAGCAGTACTTC.